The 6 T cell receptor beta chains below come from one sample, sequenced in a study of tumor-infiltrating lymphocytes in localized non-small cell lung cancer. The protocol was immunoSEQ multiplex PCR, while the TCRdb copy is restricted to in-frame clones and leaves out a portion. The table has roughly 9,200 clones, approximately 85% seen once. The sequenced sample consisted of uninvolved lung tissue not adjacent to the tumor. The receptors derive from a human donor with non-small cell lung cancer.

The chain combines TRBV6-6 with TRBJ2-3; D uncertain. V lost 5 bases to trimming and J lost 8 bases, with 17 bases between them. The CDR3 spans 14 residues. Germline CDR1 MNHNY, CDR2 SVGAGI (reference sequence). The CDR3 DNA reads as TGTGCCAGCAGTCAGTCCCCGGGCGGTAGTACGCAGTATTTT. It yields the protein CASSQSPGGSTQYF.

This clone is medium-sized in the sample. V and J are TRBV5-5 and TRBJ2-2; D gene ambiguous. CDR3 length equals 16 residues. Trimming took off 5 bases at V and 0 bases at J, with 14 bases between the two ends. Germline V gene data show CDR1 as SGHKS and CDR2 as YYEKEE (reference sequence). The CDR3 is CASSPDGSANTGELFF. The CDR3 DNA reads TGTGCCAGCAGTCCGGACGGCAGCGCGAACACCGGGGAGCTGTTTTTT. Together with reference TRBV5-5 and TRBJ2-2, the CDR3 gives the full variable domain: DAGVTQSPTHLIKTRGQQVTLRCSPISGHKSVSWYQQVLGQGPQFIFQYYEKEERGRGNFPDRFSARQFPNYSSELNVNALLLGDSALYLCASSPDGSANTGELFFGEGSRLTVL.

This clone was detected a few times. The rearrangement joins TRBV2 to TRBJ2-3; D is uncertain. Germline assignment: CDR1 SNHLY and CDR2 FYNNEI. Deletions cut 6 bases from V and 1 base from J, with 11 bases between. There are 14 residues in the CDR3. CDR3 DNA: TGTGCCAGCAGCGACCGGGCCCGCACAGATACGCAGTATTTT. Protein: CASSDRARTDTQYF.

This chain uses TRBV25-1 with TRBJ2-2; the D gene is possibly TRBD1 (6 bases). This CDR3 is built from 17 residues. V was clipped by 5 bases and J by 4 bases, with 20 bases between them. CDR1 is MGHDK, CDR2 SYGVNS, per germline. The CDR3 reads CASSLPGTHPLTGELFF. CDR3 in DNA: TGTGCCAGCAGTCTTCCGGGGACACACCCGCTCACCGGGGAGCTGTTTTTT. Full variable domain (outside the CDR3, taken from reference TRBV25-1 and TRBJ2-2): EADIYQTPRYLVIGTGKKITLECSQTMGHDKMYWYQQDPGMELHLIHYSYGVNSTEKGDLSSESTVSRIRTEHFPLTLESARPSHTSQYLCASSLPGTHPLTGELFFGEGSRLTVL.

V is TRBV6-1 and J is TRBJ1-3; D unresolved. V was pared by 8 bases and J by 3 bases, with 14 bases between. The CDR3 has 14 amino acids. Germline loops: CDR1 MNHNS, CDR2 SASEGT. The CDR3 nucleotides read TGTGCCAGCGGGCCCGCGATAGGTGGAAACACCATATATTTT. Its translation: CASGPAIGGNTIYF.

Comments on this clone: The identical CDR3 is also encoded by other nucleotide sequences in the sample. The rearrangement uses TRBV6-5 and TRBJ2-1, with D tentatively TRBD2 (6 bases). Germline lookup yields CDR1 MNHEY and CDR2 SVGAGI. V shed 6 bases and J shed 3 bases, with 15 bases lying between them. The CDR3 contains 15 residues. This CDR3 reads CASSAGEDGYNEQFF. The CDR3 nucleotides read TGTGCCAGCAGCGCCGGGGAGGACGGCTACAATGAGCAGTTCTTC.